Reported below is one T cell receptor (beta chain). The data belong to a study of blood T cell repertoires in COVID-19. Study-level information: COVID-19 samples collected from the United States, Italy and Spain covered acute and convalescent phases. In each case, the material was cDNA or gDNA derived from T cells, B-cell-depleted T cells, or PBMCs.

The cohort comprised adults aged 18 to 89 years residing in 20 to 30 US areas. Participants had their cohort set by participant-reported clinical history. Sequenced by immunoSEQ multiplex PCR; TCRdb stores in-frame clones only, minus some. The data show 150,000 to 200,000 clones, approximately 89% seen once. The length of the CDR3 is 14 residues. Germline V lookup: CDR1 SGDLS, CDR2 YYNGEE. J lost 3 bases, V lost 4 bases, and 5 bases had no gene match. This TCR was sampled from a woman aged 18-29 years who had recovered from COVID-19. The material sequenced was PBMCs or T cells enriched from blood (not recorded which). This chain links TRBV9 with TRBJ2-7; 9 nucleotides agree with TRBD2. The CDR3 DNA sequence: TGTGCCAGCAGCCCCCGACTAGCGGACTACGAGCAGTACTTC. Its translation: CASSPRLADYEQYF.